This T cell receptor (beta chain) came from a study of T cell clonality in common variable immunodeficiency. Study conclusions and caveats: TCRbeta clonality was increased in CVID versus healthy controls. Patient heterogeneity in the CVID cohort limited correlations between repertoire features and clinical complications.

Caucasian heritage predominated among both patients and controls. Germline lookup yields CDR1 LNHDA and CDR2 SQIVND (reference sequence). V was cut by 5 bases and J by 0 bases, with 11 bases left in between. This CDR3 is 16 amino acids long. TCRdb keeps only in-frame clones here, not all; method: immunoSEQ multiplex PCR. The profile covers about 37,000 clones, none occurring a single time. This clone was seen repeatedly, ten times or more. Its specificity is not known. The CDR3 extends 3 residues past the end of the read, so its final part is completed from the germline J gene. Material: peripheral blood mononuclear cells. The chain uses TRBV19 and TRBJ2-6; no clear D gene. The source of this sequence is a person between 18 and 75 years old in good health. This CDR3 reads CASSFRHGSGANVLTF. Incomplete CDR3 DNA: TGTGCCAGTAGTTTCCGACACGGCTCTGGGGCCAACGTC.